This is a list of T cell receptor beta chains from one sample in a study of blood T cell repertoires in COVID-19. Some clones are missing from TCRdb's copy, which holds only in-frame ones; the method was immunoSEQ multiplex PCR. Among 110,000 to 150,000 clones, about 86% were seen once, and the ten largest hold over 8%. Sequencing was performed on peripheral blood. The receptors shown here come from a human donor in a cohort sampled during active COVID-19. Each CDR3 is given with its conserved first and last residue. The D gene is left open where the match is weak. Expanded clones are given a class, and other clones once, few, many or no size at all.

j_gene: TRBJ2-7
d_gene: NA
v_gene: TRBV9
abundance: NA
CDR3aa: CASSDGSSPFYEQYF
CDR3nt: TGTGCCAGCAGCGATGGGTCTAGCCCTTTCTACGAGCAGTACTTC

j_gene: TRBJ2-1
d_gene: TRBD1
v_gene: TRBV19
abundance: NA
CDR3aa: CASSPYRQGEDGEQFF
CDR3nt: TGTGCCAGTAGTCCTTACCGACAGGGGGAGGACGGCGAGCAGTTCTTC

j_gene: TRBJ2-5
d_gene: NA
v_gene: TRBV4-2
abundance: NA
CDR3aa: CASSQDRQETQYF
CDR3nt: TGTGCCAGCAGCCAAGATCGTCAAGAGACCCAGTACTTC

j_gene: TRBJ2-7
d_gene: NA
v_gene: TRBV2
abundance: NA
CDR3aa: CASSRVAEQYF
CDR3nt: TGTGCCAGCAGCAGGGTTGCCGAGCAGTACTTC

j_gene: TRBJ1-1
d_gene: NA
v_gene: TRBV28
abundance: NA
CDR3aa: CASNKGNRRWNTEAFF
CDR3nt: TGTGCCAGCAACAAAGGGAACAGGCGGTGGAACACTGAAGCTTTCTTT

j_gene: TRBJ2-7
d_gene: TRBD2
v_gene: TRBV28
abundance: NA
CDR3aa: CASTAAGVGTSESSYEQYF
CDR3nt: TGTGCCAGCACCGCAGCTGGGGTGGGGACTAGCGAGAGCTCCTACGAGCAGTACTTC

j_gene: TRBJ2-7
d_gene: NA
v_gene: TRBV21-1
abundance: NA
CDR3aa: CASSKPGQFYEQYF
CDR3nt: TGTGCCAGCAGCAAACCGGGACAGTTCTACGAGCAGTACTTC

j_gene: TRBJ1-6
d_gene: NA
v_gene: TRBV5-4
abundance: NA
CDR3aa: CASRTADGGSPLHF
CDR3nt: TGTGCCAGCAGAACAGCCGATGGAGGATCACCCCTCCACTTT

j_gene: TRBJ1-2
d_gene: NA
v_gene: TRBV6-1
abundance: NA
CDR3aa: CASSEAFYGYTF
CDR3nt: TGTGCCAGCAGTGAAGCCTTTTATGGCTACACCTTC

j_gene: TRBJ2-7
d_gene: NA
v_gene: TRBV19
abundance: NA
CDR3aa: CASSIAIRATTPYEQYF
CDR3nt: TGTGCCAGTAGTATAGCCATTCGAGCAACGACACCCTACGAGCAGTACTTC

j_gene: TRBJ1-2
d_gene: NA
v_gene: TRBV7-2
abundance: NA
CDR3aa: CASSPYYTGGGGYTF
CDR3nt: TGTGCCAGCAGCCCTTACTATACAGGCGGCGGAGGCTACACCTTC

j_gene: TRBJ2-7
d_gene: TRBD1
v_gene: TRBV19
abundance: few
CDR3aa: CASSSAGGEQYF
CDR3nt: TGTGCCAGTAGTTCGGCAGGGGGCGAGCAGTACTTC

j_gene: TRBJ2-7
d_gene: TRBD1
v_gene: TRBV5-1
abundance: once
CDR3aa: CASSLAGTGGYEQYF
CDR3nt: TGCGCCAGCAGCTTGGCCGGGACAGGGGGTTACGAGCAGTACTTC

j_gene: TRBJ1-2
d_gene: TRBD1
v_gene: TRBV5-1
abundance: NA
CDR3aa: CASSQIGQGDYGYTF
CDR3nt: TGCGCCAGCAGCCAAATCGGACAGGGCGACTATGGCTACACCTTC

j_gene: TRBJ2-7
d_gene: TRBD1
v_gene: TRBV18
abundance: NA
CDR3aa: CASSPPRTGVIEQYF
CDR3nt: TGTGCCAGCTCACCACCGCGGACAGGGGTAATCGAGCAGTACTTC

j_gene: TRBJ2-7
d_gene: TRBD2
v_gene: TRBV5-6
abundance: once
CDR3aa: CASSLGWLAGSNEQYF
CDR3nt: TGTGCCAGCAGCTTGGGGTGGCTAGCGGGATCCAACGAGCAGTACTTC

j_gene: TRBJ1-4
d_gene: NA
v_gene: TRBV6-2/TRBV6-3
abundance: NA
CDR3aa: CASSLHSSLNEKLFF
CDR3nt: TGTGCCAGCAGCCTCCACAGCAGTCTTAATGAAAAACTGTTTTTT

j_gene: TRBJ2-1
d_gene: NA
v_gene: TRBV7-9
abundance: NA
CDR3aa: CASSSRDYNEQFF
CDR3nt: TGTGCCAGCAGCTCCCGGGATTACAATGAGCAGTTCTTC

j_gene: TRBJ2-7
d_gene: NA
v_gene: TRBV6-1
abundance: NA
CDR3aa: CASSERRESSYEQYF
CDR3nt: TGTGCCAGCAGTGAGAGGCGGGAAAGCTCCTACGAGCAGTACTTC

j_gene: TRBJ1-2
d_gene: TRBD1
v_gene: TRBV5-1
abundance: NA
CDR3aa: CASSLAPDRADYGYTF
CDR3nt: TGCGCCAGCAGCTTGGCCCCGGACAGGGCGGACTATGGCTACACCTTC

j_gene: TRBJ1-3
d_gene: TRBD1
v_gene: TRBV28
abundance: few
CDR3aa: CASSQNGQGGNTIYF
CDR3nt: TGTGCCAGCAGTCAAAACGGACAGGGTGGAAACACCATATATTTT

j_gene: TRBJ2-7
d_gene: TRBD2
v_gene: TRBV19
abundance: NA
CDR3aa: CASARGGPYEQYF
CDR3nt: TGTGCCAGCGCTCGGGGGGGGCCCTACGAGCAGTACTTC

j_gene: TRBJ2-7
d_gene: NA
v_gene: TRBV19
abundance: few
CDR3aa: CASSIQGFSYEQYF
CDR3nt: TGTGCCAGTAGTATTCAGGGCTTCTCCTACGAGCAGTACTTC

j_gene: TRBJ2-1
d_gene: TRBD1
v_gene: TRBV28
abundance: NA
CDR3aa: CASRTGGQGAHNEQFF
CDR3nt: TGTGCCAGCAGGACGGGCGGACAGGGGGCTCACAATGAGCAGTTCTTC

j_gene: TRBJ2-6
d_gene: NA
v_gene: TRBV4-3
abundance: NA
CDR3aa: CASSQDPTNVLTF
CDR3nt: TGCGCCAGCAGCCAAGATCCAACCAACGTCCTGACTTTC

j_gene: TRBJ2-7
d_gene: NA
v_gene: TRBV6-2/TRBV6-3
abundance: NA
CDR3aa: CASNPLTGRGSYEQYF
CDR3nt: TGTGCCAGCAACCCCCTCACAGGGAGGGGCTCCTACGAGCAGTACTTC

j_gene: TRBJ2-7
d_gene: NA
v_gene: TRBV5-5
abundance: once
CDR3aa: CASSLSGSTGNYEQYF
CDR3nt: TGTGCCAGCAGCTTGTCGGGGTCTACGGGGAACTACGAGCAGTACTTC

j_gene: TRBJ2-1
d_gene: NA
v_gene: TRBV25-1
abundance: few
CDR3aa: CASSPLARDEQFF
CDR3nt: TGTGCCAGCTCCCCCCTAGCACGCGATGAGCAGTTCTTC

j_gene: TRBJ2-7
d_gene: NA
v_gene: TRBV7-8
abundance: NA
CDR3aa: CASSRDMADEQYF
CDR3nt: TGTGCCAGCAGCCGGGACATGGCTGACGAGCAGTACTTC

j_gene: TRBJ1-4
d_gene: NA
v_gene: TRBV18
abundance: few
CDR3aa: CASSPGGTNEKLFF
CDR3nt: TGTGCCAGCTCACCGGGGGGGACGAATGAAAAACTGTTTTTT

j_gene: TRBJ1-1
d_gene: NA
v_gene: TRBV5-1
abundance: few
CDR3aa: CASSIDTEAFF
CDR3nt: TGCGCCAGCAGCATCGACACTGAAGCTTTCTTT

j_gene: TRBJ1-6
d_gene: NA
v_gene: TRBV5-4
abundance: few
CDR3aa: CASSFGLGNSPLHF
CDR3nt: TGTGCCAGCAGCTTCGGACTAGGGAATTCACCCCTCCACTTT

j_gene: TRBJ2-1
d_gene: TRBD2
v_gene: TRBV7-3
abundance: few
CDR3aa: CASSSLAGGDEQFF
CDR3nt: TGTGCCAGCAGCTCACTAGCGGGAGGAGATGAGCAGTTCTTC

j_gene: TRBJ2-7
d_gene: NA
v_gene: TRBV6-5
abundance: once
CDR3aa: CASSYSAGPYEQYF
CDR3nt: TGTGCCAGCAGTTACTCGGCGGGACCCTACGAGCAGTACTTC

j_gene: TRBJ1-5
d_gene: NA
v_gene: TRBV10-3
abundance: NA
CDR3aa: CAISEEVGQPQHF
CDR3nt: TGTGCCATCAGTGAGGAGGTGGGTCAGCCCCAGCATTTT

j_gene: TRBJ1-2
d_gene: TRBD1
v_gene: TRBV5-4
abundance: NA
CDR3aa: CASSLGGQGYQGYGYTF
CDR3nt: TGTGCCAGCAGCTTAGGGGGACAGGGCTATCAGGGCTATGGCTACACCTTC

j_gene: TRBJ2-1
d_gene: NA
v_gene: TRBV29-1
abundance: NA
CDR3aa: CSVDRQANEQFF
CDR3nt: TGCAGCGTAGACAGACAGGCCAATGAGCAGTTCTTC

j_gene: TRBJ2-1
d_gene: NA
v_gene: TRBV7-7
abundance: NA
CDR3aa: CASSPIRGGENEQFF
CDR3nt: TGTGCCAGCAGCCCGATTAGGGGTGGAGAGAATGAGCAGTTCTTC

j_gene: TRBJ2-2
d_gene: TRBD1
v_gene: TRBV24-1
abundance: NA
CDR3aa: CATSGRDRVAGELFF
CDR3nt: TGTGCCACCAGTGGGCGGGACAGGGTTGCCGGGGAGCTGTTTTTT

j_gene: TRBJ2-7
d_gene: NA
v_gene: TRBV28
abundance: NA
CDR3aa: CASINQGTASYEQYF
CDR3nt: TGTGCCAGCATAAATCAGGGCACCGCCTCCTACGAGCAGTACTTC

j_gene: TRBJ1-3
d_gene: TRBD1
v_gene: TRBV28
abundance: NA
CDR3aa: CASSNAGTGKISGNTIYF
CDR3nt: TGTGCCAGCAGCAACGCCGGGACAGGGAAGATCTCTGGAAACACCATATATTTT

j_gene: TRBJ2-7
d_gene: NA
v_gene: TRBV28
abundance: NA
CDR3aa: CASRTTWPAYEQYF
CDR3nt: TGTGCCAGCAGAACTACCTGGCCGGCCTACGAGCAGTACTTC

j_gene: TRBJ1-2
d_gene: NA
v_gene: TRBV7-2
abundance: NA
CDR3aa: CASSLGVYYGYTF
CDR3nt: TGTGCCAGCAGCTTAGGAGTTTACTATGGCTACACCTTC

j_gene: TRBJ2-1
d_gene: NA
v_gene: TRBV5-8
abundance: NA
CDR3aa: CASSLVSEQFF
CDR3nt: TGTGCCAGCAGCTTAGTCAGTGAGCAGTTCTTC

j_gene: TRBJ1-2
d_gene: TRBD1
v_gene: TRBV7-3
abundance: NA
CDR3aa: CASSPNAGGGYGYTF
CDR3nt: TGTGCCAGCAGCCCCAATGCAGGGGGCGGTTATGGCTACACCTTC